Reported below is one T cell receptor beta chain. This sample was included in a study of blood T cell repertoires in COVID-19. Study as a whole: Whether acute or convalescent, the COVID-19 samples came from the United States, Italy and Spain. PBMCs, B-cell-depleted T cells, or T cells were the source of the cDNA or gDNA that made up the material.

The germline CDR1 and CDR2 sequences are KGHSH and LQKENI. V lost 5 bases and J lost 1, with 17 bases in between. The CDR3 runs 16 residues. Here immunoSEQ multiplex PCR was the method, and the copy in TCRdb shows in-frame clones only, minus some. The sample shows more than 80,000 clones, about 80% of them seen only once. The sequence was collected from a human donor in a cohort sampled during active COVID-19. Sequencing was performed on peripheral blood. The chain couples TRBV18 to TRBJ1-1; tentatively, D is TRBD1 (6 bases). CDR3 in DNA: TGTGCCAGCTCAAAGATCGAGGACAGCCGGAACACTGAAGCTTTCTTT. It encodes CASSKIEDSRNTEAFF. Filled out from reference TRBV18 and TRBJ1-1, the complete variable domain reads NAGVMQNPRHLVRRRGQEARLRCSPMKGHSHVYWYRQLPEEGLKFMVYLQKENIIDESGMPKERFSAEFPKEGPSILRIQQVVRGDSAAYFCASSKIEDSRNTEAFFGQGTRLTVV.